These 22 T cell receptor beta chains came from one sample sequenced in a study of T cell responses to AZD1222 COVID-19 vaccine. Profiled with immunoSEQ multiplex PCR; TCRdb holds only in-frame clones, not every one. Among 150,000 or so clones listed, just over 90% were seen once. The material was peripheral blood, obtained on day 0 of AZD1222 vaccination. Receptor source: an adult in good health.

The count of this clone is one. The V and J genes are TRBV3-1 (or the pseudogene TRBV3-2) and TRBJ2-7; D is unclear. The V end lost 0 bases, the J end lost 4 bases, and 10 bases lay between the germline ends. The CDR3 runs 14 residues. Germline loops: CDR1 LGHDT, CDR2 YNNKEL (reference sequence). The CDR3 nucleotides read TGTGCCAGCAGCCAAGATCTTAAAAGATACGAGCAGTACTTC. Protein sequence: CASSQDLKRYEQYF.

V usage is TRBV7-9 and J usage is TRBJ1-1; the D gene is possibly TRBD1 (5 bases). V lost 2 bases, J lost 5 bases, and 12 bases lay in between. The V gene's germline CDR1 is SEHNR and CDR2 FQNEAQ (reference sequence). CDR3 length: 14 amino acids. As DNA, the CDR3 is TGTGCCAGCAGCTTACCAGGGACGGGAACTGAAGCTTTCTTT. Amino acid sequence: CASSLPGTGTEAFF.

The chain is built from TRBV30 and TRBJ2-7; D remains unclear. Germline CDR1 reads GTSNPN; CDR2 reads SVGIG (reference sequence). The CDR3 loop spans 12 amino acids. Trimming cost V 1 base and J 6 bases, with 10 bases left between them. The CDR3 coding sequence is TGTGCCTGGAGTGCCCAGATGGGCGAGCAGTACTTC. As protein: CAWSAQMGEQYF.

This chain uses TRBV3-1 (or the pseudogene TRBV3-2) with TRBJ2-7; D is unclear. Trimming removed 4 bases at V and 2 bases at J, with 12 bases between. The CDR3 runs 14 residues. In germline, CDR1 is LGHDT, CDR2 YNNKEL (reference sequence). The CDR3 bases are TGTGCCAGCAGCCTCCAACGGGCAACCTACGAGCAGTACTTC. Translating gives CASSLQRATYEQYF.

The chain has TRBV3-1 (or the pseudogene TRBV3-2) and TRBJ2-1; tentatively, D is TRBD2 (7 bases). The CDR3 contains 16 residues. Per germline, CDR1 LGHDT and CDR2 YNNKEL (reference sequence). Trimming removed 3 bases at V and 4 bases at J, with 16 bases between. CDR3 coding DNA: TGTGCCAGCAGCCAGGGGGCTAGCGGAGCTTACAATGAGCAGTTCTTC. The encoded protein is CASSQGASGAYNEQFF.

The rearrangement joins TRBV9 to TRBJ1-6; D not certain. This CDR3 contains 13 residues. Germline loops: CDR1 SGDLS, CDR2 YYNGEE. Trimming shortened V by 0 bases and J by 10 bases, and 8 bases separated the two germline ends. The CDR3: CASSVGRTSPLHF. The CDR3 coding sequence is TGTGCCAGCAGCGTAGGTAGGACGTCACCCCTCCACTTT.

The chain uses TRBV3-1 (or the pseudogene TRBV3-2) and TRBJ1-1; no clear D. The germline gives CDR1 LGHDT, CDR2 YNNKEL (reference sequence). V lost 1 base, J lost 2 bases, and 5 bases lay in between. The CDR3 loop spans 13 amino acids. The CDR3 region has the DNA TGTGCCAGCAGCCAAGTTTTCAACACTGAAGCTTTCTTT. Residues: CASSQVFNTEAFF.

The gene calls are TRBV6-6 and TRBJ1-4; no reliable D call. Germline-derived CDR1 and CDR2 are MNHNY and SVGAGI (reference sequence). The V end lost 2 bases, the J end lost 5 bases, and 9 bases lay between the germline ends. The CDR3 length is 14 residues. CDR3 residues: CASSYEGMNEKLFF. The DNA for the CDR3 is TGTGCCAGCAGTTACGAGGGTATGAATGAAAAACTGTTTTTT.

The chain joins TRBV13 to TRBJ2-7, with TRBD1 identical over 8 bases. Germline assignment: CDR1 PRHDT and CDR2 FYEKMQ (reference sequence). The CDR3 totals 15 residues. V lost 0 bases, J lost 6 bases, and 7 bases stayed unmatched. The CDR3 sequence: CASSLGDREIAEQYF. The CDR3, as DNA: TGTGCCAGCAGCTTAGGGGACAGGGAGATTGCCGAGCAGTACTTC. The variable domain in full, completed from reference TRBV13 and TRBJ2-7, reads AAGVIQSPRHLIKEKRETATLKCYPIPRHDTVYWYQQGPGQDPQFLISFYEKMQSDKGSIPDRFSAQQFSDYHSELNMSSLELGDSALYFCASSLGDREIAEQYFGPGTRLTVT.

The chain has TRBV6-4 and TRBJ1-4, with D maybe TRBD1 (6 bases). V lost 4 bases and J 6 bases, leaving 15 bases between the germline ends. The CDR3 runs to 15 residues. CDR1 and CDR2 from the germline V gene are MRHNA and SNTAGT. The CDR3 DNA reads TGTGCCAGCAGTGGAGGGGAACAGGGACATGAAAAACTGTTTTTT. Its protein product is CASSGGEQGHEKLFF.

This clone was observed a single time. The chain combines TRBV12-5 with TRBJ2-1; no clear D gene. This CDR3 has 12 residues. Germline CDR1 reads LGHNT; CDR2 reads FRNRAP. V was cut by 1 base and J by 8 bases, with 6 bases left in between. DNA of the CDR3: TGTGCTAGTGGTTTGGCCCCGGATGAGCAGTTCTTC. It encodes CASGLAPDEQFF.

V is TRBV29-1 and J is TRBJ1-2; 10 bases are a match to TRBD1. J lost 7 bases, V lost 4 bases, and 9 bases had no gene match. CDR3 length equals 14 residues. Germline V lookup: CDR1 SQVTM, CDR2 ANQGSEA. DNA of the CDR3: TGCAGCGTTGGACAGGGGGCCCCCTCAGGTGGCTACACCTTC. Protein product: CSVGQGAPSGGYTF.

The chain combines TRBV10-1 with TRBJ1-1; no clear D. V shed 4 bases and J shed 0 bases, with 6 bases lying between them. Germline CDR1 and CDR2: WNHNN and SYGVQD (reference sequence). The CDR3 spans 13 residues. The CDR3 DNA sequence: TGCGCCAGCAGTGGACGTCTGAACACTGAAGCTTTCTTT. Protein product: CASSGRLNTEAFF.

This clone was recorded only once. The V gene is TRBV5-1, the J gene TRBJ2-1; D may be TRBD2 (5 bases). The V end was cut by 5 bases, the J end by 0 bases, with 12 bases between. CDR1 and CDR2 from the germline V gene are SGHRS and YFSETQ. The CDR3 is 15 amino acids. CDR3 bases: TGCGCCAGCAGTCTCCGGGATTCCTCCTACAATGAGCAGTTCTTC. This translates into CASSLRDSSYNEQFF.

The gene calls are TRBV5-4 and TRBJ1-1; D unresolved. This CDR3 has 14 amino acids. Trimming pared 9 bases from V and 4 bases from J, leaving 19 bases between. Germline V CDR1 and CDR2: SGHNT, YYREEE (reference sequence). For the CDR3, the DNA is TGTGCCACCCGCTTGGGTGGATCCCTCACTGAAGCTTTCTTT. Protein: CATRLGGSLTEAFF.

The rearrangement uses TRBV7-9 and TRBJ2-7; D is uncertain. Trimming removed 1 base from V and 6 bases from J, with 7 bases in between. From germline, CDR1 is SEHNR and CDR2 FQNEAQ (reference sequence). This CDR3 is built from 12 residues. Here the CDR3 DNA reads TGTGCCAGCAGCTTAGGGTTCGCCGAGCAGTACTTC. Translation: CASSLGFAEQYF.

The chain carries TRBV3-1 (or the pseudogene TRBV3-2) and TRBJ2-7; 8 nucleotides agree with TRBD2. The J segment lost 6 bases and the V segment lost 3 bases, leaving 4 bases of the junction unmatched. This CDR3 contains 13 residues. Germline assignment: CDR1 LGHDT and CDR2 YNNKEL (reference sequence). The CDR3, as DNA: TGTGCCAGCAGCCAGACCGGGACTAGCGAGCAGTACTTC. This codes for CASSQTGTSEQYF.

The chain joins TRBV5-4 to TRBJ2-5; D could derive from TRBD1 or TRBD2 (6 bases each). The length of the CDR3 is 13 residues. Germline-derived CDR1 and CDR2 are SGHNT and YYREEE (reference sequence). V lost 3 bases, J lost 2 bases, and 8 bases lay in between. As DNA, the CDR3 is TGTGCCAGCAGCTGGAGGGGGCAAGAGACCCAGTACTTC. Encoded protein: CASSWRGQETQYF.

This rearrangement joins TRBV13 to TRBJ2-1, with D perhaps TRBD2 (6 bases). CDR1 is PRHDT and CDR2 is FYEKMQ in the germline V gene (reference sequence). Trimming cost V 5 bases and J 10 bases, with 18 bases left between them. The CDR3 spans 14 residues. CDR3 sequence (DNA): TGTGCCAGCAGCACGCAGGGACTCAGCAAGGAGCAGTTCTTC. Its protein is CASSTQGLSKEQFF.

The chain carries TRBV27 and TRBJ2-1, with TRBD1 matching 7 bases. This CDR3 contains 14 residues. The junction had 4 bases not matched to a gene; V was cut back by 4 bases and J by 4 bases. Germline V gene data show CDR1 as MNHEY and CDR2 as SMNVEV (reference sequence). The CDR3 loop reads CASSWGQLYNEQFF. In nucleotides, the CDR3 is TGTGCCAGCAGTTGGGGACAGCTATACAATGAGCAGTTCTTC.

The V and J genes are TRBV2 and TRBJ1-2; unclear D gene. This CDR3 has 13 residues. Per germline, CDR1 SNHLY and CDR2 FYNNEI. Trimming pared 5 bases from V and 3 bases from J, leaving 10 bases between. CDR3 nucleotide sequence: TGTGCCAGCAGTCCGACGCAGTACTATGGCTACACCTTC. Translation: CASSPTQYYGYTF.

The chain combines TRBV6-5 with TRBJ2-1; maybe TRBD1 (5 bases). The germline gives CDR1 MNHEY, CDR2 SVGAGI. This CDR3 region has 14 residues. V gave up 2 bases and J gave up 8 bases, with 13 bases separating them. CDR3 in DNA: TGTGCCAGCAGTTACAGGGGATGGCGGTATGAGCAGTTCTTC. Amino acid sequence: CASSYRGWRYEQFF.